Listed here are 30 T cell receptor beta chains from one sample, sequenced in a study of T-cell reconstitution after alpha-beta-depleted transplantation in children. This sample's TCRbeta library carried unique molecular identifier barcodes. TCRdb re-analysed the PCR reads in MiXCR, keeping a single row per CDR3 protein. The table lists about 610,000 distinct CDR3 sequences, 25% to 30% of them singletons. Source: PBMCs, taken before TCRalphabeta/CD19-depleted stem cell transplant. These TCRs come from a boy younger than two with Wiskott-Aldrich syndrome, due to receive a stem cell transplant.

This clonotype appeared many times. The CDR3 DNA follows: TGTGCCATCAGAGCTACCTACACAGATACGCAGTATTTT. Its protein product is CAIRATYTDTQYF. The chain employs TRBV10-3 and TRBJ2-3; D ambiguous. In germline, CDR1 is ENHRY, CDR2 SYGVKD. This CDR3 spans 13 amino acids. Trimming removed 6 bases at V and 2 bases at J, with 9 bases between.

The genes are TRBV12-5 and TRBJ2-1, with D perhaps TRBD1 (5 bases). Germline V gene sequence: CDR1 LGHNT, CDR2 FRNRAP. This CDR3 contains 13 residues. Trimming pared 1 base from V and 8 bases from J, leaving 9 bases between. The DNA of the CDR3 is TGTGCTAGTGGTTTGGGCCAGGGCTATGAGCAGTTCTTC. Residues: CASGLGQGYEQFF.

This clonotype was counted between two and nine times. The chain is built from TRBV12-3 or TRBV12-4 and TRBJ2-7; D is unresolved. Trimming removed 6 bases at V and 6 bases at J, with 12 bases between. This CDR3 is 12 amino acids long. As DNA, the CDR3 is TGTGCCAGCAGCCACCCAGGACCCGAGCAGTACTTC. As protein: CASSHPGPEQYF.

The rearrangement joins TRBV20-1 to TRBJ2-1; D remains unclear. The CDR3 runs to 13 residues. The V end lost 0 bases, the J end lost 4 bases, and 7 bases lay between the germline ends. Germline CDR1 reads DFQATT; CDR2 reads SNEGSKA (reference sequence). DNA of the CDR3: TGCAGTGCTAGAGAGGACCCGTACAATGAGCAGTTCTTC. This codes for CSAREDPYNEQFF.

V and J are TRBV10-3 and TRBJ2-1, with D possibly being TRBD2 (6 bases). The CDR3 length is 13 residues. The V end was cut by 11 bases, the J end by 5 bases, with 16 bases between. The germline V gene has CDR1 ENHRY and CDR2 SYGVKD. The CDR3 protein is CAVVGTADNEQFF. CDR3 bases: TGTGCCGTCGTCGGGACTGCAGACAATGAGCAGTTCTTC.

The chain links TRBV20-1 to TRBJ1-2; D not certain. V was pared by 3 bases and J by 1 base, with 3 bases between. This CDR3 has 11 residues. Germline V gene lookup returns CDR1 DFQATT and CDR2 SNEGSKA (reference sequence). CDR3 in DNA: TGCAGTGCTAGTCTTAACTATGGCTACACCTTC. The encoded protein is CSASLNYGYTF.

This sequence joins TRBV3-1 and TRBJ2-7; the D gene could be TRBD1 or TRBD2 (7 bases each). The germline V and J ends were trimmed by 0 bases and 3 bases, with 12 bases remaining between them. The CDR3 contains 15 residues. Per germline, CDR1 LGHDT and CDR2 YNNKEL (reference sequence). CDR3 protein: CASSQESGGDYEQYF. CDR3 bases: TGTGCCAGCAGCCAAGAGTCAGGGGGGGACTACGAGCAGTACTTC.

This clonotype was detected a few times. The CDR3 DNA is TGTGCCAGCAGAACCGACCGGGCAACTAATGAAAAACTGTTTTTT. Protein: CASRTDRATNEKLFF. This rearrangement joins TRBV28 to TRBJ1-4; D is uncertain. Per germline, CDR1 MDHEN and CDR2 SYDVKM. The CDR3 runs to 15 residues. V was shortened by 6 bases and J by 0 bases, with 11 bases between the two germline ends.

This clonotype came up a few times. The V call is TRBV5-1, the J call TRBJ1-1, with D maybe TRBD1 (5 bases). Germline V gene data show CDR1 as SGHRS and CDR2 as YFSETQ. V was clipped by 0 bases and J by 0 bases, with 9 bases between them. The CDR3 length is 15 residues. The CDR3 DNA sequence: TGCGCCAGCAGCTTGGGGGGCTCGGTGAACACTGAAGCTTTCTTT. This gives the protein CASSLGGSVNTEAFF.

The CDR3 loop reads CASSVGMGLPITGELFF. DNA of the CDR3: TGTGCCAGCAGCGTAGGGATGGGACTACCTATCACCGGGGAGCTGTTTTTT. V is TRBV9 and J is TRBJ2-2, with TRBD2 identical over 7 bases. CDR1 is SGDLS and CDR2 is YYNGEE in the germline V gene. The J segment lost 4 bases and the V segment lost 0 bases, leaving 9 bases of the junction unmatched. The CDR3 consists of 17 residues.

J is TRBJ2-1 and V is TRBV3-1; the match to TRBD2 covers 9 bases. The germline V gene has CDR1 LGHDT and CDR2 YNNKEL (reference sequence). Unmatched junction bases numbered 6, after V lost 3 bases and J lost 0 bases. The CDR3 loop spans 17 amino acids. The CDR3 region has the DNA TGTGCCAGCAGCCAGGGTAGCGGGGGACCCTCCTACAATGAGCAGTTCTTC. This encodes CASSQGSGGPSYNEQFF.

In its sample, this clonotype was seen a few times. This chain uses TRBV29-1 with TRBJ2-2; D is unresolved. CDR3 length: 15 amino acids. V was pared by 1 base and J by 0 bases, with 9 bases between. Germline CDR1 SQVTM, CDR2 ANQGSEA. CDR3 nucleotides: TGCAGCGTTGAAGTGCCGATGCCGAACACCGGGGAGCTGTTTTTT. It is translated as CSVEVPMPNTGELFF.

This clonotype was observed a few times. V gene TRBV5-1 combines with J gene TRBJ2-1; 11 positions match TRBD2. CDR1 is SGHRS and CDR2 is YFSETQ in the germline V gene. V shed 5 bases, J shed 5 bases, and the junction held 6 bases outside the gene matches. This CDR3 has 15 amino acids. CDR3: CASRQLAGEHNEQFF. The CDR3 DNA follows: TGCGCCAGCAGACAACTAGCGGGGGAACACAATGAGCAGTTCTTC.

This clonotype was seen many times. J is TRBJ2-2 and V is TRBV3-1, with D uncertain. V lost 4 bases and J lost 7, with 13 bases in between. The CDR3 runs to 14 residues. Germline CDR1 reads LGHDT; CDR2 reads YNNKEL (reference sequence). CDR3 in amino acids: CASSPYLELGELFF. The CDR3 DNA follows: TGTGCCAGCAGCCCCTATCTAGAGCTCGGGGAGCTGTTTTTT.

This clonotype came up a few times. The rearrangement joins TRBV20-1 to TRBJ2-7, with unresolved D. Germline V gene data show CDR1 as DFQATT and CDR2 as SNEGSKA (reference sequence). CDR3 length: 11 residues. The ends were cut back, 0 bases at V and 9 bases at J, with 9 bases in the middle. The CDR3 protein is CSARDVSRQYF. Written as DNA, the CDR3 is TGCAGTGCTAGAGACGTTTCCAGGCAGTACTTC.

CDR3: CASLRDSGANVLTF. In DNA form, the CDR3 reads TGCGCCAGCCTGAGGGACTCTGGGGCCAACGTCCTGACTTTC. The V and J genes are TRBV5-1 and TRBJ2-6; weak D call: TRBD2 (5 bases). The V gene lost 7 bases and the J gene lost 0 bases, with 8 bases spanning the gap. Germline CDR1 and CDR2: SGHRS and YFSETQ. The CDR3 contains 14 residues.

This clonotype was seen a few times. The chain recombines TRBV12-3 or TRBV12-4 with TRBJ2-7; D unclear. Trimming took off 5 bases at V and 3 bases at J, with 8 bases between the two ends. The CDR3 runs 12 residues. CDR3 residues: CASSNTFYEQYF. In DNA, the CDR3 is TGTGCCAGCAGTAATACCTTCTACGAGCAGTACTTC.

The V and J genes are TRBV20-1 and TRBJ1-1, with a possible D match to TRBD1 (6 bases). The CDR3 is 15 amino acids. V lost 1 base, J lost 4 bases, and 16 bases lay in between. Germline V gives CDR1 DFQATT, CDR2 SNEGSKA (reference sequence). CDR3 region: CSARAQGRLSTEAFF. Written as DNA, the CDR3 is TGCAGTGCTAGAGCCCAGGGGCGTCTGAGCACTGAAGCTTTCTTT.

The CDR3 protein is CSAVARPRMRNTEAFF. The CDR3 DNA follows: TGCAGCGCCGTGGCGCGCCCAAGGATGAGGAACACTGAAGCTTTCTTT. V gene TRBV29-1 combines with J gene TRBJ1-1; D unresolved. Germline assignment: CDR1 SQVTM and CDR2 ANQGSEA. The CDR3 has 16 residues. Trimming removed 7 bases at V and 1 base at J, with 22 bases between.

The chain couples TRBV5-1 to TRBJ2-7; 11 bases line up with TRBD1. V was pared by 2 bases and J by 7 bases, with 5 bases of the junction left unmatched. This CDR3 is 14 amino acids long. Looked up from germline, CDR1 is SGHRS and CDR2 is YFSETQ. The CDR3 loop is CASSFGQGAEEQYF. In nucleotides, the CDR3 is TGCGCCAGCAGCTTCGGACAGGGGGCGGAGGAGCAGTACTTC. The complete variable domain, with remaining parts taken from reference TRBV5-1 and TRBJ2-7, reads KAGVTQTPRYLIKTRGQQVTLSCSPISGHRSVSWYQQTPGQGLQFLFEYFSETQRNKGNFPGRFSGRQFSNSRSEMNVSTLELGDSALYLCASSFGQGAEEQYFGPGTRLTVT.

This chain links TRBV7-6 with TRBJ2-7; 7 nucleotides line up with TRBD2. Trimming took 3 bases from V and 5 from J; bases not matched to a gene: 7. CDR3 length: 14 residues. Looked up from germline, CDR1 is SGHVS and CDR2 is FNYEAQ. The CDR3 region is CASSLAGVPHEQYF. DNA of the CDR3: TGTGCCAGCAGCTTGGCGGGAGTCCCCCACGAGCAGTACTTC.

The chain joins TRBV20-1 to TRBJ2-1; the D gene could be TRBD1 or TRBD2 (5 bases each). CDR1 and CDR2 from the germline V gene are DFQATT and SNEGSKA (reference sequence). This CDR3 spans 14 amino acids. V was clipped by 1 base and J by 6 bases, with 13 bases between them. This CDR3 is CSARAGTTINEQFF. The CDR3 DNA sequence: TGCAGTGCTAGAGCCGGGACCACAATCAATGAGCAGTTCTTC.

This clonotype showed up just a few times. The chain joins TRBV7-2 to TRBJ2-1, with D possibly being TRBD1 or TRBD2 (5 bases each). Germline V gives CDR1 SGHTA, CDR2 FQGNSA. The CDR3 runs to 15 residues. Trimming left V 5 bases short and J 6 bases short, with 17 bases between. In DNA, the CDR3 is TGTGCCAGCAGCGATGGGACCGCTGGGGTCAATGAGCAGTTCTTC. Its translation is CASSDGTAGVNEQFF.

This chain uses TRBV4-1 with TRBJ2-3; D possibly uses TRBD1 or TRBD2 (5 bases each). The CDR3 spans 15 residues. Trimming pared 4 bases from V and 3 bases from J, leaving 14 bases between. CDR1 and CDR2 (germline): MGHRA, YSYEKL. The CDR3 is CASSPRDGSTDTQYF. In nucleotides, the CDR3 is TGCGCCAGCAGCCCCCGGGACGGGTCTACAGATACGCAGTATTTT.

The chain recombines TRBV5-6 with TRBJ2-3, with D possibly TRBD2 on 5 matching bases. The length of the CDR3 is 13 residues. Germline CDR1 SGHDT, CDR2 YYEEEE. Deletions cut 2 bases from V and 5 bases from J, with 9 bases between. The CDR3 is CASSFVAGDTQYF. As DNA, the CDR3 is TGTGCCAGCAGCTTTGTCGCGGGAGATACGCAGTATTTT.

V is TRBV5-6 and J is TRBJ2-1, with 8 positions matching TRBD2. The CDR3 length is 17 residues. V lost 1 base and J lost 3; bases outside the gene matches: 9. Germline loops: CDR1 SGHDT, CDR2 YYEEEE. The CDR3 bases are TGTGCCAGCAGCTTGAGGGTTAGCGGGGCTTACTACAATGAGCAGTTCTTC. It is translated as CASSLRVSGAYYNEQFF.

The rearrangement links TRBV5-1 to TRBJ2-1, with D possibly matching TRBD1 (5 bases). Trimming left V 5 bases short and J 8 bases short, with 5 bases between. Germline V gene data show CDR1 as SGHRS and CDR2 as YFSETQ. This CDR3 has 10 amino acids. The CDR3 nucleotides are TGCGCCAGCAGAGGGGATGAGCAGTTCTTC. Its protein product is CASRGDEQFF.

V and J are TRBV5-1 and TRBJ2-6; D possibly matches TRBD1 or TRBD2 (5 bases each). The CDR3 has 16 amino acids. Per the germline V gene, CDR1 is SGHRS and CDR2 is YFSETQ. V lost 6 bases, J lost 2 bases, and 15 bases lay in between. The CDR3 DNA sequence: TGCGCCAGCACCCTGGGATTGGGGGCTGGGGCCAACGTCCTGACTTTC. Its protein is CASTLGLGAGANVLTF.

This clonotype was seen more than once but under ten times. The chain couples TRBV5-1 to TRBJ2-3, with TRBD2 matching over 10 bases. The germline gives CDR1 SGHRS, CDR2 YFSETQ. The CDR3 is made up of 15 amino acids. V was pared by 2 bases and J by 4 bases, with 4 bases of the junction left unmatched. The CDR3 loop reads CASSFLAGVADTQYF. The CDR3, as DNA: TGCGCCAGCAGCTTTCTAGCGGGAGTGGCAGATACGCAGTATTTT. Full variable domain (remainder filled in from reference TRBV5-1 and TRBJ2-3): KAGVTQTPRYLIKTRGQQVTLSCSPISGHRSVSWYQQTPGQGLQFLFEYFSETQRNKGNFPGRFSGRQFSNSRSEMNVSTLELGDSALYLCASSFLAGVADTQYFGPGTRLTVL.

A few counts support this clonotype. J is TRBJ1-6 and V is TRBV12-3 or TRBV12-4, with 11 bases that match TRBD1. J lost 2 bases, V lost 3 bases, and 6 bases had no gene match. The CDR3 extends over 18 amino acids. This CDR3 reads CASSFRTGGRTYNSPLHF. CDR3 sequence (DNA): TGTGCCAGCAGTTTCAGGACAGGGGGCAGGACCTATAATTCACCCCTCCACTTT.